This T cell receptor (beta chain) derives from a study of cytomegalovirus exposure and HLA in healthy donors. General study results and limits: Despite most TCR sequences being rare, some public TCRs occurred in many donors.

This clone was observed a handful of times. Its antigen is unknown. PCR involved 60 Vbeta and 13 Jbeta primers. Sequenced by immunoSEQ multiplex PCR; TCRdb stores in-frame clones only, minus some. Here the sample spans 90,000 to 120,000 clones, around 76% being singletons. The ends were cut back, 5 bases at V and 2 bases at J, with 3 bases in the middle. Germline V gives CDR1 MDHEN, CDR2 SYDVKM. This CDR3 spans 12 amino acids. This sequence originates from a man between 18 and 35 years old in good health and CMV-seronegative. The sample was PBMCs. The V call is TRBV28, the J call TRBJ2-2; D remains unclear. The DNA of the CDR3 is TGTGCCAGCAGTCTCAACACCGGGGAGCTGTTTTTT. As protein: CASSLNTGELFF. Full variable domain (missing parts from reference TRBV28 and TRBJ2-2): DVKVTQSSRYLVKRTGEKVFLECVQDMDHENMFWYRQDPGLGLRLIYFSYDVKMKEKGDIPEGYSVSREKKERFSLILESASTNQTSMYLCASSLNTGELFFGEGSRLTVL.